The clone carrying this T cell receptor beta chain was observed at least ten times. What it binds is unknown. The entry originates in a study of T cell repertoires in cytomegalovirus infection. Study-level information: Recently identified HLA-C-restricted CMV epitopes were among the peptides used. An indication of both CMV infection and matching HLA type came from public TCR beta signatures. Study-wide results and limits: The response measured ex vivo was dominated by TCR beta clonotypes (HLA-C-restricted and CMV-specific). Summed frequency of public TCR beta families distinguished CMV carriers with the relevant HLA.

The CDR3 has 14 residues. CDR1 is SGHDT, CDR2 YYEEEE, per germline. V lost 4 bases and J 4 bases, leaving 12 bases between the germline ends. TCRdb reprocessed the reads with MiXCR, giving one entry per CDR3 protein. The sample lists 700,000 to 850,000 distinct CDR3 sequences; roughly 33% were seen once. V gene TRBV5-6 combines with J gene TRBJ2-1, with D unresolved. The clonotype originates from a human donor in good health (CMV status not recorded). Some clones in this sample may be carry-over from other donors' samples. The sample here was cultured CD8+ T cells from PBMCs, taken from culture after CMV antigen stimulation. For the CDR3, the DNA is TGTGCCAGCAGCCCGGAAGGAGATTACAATGAGCAGTTCTTC. As protein: CASSPEGDYNEQFF.